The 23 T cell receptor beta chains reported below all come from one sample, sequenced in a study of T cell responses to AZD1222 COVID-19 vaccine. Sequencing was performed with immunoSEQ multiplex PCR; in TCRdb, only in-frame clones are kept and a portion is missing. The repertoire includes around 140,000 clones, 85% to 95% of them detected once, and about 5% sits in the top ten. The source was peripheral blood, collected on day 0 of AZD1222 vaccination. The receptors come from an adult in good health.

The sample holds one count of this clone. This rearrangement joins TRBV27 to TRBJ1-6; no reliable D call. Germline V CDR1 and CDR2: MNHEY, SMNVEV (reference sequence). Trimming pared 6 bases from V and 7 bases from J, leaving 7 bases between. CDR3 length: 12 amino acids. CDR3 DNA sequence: TGTGCCAGCAGCCCGGGAAATTCACCCCTCCACTTT. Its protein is CASSPGNSPLHF.

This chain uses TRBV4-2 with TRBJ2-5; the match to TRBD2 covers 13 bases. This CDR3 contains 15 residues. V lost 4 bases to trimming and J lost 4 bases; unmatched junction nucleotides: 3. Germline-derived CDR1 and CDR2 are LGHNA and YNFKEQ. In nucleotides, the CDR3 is TGTGCCAGCAGCCGACTAGCGGGAGGTGGAGAGACCCAGTACTTC. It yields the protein CASSRLAGGGETQYF.

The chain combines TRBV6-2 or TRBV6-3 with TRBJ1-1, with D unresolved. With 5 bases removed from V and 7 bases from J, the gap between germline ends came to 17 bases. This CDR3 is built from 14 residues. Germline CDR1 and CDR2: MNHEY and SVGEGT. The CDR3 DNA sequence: TGTGCCAGCAGTCTACAGACCTGGGAGGGTGAAGCTTTCTTT. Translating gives CASSLQTWEGEAFF.

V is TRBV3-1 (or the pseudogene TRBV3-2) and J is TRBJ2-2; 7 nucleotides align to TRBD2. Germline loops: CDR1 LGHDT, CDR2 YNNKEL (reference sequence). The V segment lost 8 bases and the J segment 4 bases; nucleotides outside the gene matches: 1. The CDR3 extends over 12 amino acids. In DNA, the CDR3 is TGTGCCAGCGGGGGGGGCACCGGGGAGCTGTTTTTT. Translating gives CASGGGTGELFF.

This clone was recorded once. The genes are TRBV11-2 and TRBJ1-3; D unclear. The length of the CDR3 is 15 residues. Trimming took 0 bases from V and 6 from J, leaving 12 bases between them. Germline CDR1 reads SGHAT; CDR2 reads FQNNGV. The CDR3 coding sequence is TGTGCCAGCAGCTTAGAAGGTGTGGGTGCAAACACCATATATTTT. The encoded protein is CASSLEGVGANTIYF.

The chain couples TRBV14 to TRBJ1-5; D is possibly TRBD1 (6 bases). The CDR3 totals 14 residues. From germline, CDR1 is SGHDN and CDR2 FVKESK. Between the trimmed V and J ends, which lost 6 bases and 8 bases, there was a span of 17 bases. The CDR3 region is CASRRGGEYKPQHF. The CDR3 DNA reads TGTGCCAGCAGGAGGGGGGGCGAGTATAAGCCCCAGCATTTT. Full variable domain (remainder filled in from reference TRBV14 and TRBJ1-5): EAGVTQFPSHSVIEKGQTVTLRCDPISGHDNLYWYRRVMGKEIKFLLHFVKESKQDESGMPNNRFLAERTGGTYSTLKVQPAELEDSGVYFCASRRGGEYKPQHFGDGTRLSIL.

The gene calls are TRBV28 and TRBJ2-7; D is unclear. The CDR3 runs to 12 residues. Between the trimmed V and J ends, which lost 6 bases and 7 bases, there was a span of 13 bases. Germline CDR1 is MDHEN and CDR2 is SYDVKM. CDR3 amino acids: CASRQQAREQYF. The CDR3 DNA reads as TGTGCCAGCAGGCAGCAGGCGCGAGAGCAGTACTTC.

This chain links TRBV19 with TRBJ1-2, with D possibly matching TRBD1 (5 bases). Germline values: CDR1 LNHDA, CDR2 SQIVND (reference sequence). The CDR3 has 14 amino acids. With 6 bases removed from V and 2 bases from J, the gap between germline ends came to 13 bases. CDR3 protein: CASRVGRDNYGYTF. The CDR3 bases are TGTGCCAGTAGGGTGGGACGGGACAACTATGGCTACACCTTC.

DNA of the CDR3: TGCGCCAGCAGCCTCGGGGACAGGGCGAACACTGAAGCTTTCTTT. Protein sequence: CASSLGDRANTEAFF. The chain joins TRBV5-1 to TRBJ1-1, with 9 bases fitting TRBD1. Germline CDR1 is SGHRS and CDR2 is YFSETQ. Unmatched junction bases numbered 5, after V lost 4 bases and J lost 1 base. The CDR3 runs 15 residues. The whole variable domain, remainder taken from reference TRBV5-1 and TRBJ1-1, is KAGVTQTPRYLIKTRGQQVTLSCSPISGHRSVSWYQQTPGQGLQFLFEYFSETQRNKGNFPGRFSGRQFSNSRSEMNVSTLELGDSALYLCASSLGDRANTEAFFGQGTRLTVV.

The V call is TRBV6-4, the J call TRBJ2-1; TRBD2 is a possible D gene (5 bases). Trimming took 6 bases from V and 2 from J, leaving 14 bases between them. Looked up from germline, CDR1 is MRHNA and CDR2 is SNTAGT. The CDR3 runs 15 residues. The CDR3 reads CASSEGNPPYNEQFF. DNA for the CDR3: TGTGCCAGCAGCGAGGGTAACCCCCCCTACAATGAGCAGTTCTTC.

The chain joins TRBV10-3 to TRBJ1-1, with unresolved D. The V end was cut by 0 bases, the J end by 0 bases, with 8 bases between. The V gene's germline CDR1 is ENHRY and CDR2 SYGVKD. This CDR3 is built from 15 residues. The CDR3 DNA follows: TGTGCCATCAGTGAGTCAGAAGAGATGAACACTGAAGCTTTCTTT. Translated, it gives CAISESEEMNTEAFF.

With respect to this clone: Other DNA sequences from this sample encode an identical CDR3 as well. CDR3 coding DNA: TGTGCCAGCAGCAGTGGCTCTGGAAACACCATATATTTT. Protein product: CASSSGSGNTIYF. This sequence joins TRBV7-9 and TRBJ1-3; the D is unclear. The CDR3 contains 13 residues. Germline lookup yields CDR1 SEHNR and CDR2 FQNEAQ (reference sequence). V was cut by 5 bases and J by 0 bases, with 5 bases left in between.

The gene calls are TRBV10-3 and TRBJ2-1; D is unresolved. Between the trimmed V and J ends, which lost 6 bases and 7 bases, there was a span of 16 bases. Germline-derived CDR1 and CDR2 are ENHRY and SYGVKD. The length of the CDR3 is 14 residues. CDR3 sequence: CAIRAWDGKNEQFF. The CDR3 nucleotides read TGTGCCATCAGGGCCTGGGATGGGAAGAATGAGCAGTTCTTC.

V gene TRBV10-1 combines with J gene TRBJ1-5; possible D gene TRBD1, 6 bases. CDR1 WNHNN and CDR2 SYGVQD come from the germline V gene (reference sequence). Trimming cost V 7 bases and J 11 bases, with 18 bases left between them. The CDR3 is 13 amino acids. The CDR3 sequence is CASNRQVLGAQHF. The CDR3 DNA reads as TGCGCCAGCAACCGACAGGTCCTCGGAGCCCAGCATTTT.

The CDR3 DNA reads TGTGCCAGCTCACCACAGGCAGGGGGCAATCAGCCCCAGCATTTT. It translates to CASSPQAGGNQPQHF. The J gene is TRBJ1-5, the V gene TRBV18, with TRBD1 as a possible D gene (6 bases). V was cut by 1 base and J by 2 bases, with 9 bases left in between. Germline CDR1 and CDR2: KGHSH and LQKENI. The CDR3 runs 15 residues.

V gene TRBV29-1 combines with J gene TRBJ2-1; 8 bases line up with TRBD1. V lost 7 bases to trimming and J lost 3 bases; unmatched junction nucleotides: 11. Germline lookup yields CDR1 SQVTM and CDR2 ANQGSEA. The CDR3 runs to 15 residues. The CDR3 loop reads CSAGGGTGLYNEQFF. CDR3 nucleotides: TGCAGCGCCGGGGGTGGGACAGGCCTCTACAATGAGCAGTTCTTC.

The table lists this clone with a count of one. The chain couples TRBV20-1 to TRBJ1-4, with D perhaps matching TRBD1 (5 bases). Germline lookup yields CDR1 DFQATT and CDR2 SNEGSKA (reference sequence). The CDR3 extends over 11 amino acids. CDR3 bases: TGCAGCGGGGCGGGGGATGAAAAACTGTTTTTT. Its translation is CSGAGDEKLFF.

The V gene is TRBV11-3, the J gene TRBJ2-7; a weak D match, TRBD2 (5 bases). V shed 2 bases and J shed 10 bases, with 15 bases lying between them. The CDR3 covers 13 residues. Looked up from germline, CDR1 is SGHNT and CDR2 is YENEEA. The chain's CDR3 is CASSLSNQEEQYF. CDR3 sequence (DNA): TGTGCCAGCAGCTTAAGCAACCAGGAGGAACAGTACTTC. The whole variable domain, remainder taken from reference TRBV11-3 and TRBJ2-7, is EAGVVQSPRYKIIEKKQPVAFWCNPISGHNTLYWYLQNLGQGPELLIRYENEEAVDDSQLPKDRFSAERLKGVDSTLKIQPAELGDSAVYLCASSLSNQEEQYFGPGTRLTVT.

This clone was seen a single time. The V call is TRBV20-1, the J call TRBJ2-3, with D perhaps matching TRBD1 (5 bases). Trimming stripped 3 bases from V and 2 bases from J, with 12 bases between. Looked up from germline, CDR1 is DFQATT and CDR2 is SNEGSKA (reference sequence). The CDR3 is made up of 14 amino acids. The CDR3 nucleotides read TGCAGTGCTAGTAGGACAACTCCCACAGATACGCAGTATTTT. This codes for CSASRTTPTDTQYF.

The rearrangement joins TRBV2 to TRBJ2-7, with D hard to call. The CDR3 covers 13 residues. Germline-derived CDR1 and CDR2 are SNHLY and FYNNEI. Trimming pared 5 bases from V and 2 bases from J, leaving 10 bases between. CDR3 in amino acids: CASSFIRAYEQYF. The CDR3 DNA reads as TGTGCCAGCAGTTTTATCCGGGCCTACGAGCAGTACTTC. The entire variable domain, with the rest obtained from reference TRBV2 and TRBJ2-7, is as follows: EPEVTQTPSHQVTQMGQEVILRCVPISNHLYFYWYRQILGQKVEFLVSFYNNEISEKSEIFDDQFSVERPDGSNFTLKIRSTKLEDSAMYFCASSFIRAYEQYFGPGTRLTVT.

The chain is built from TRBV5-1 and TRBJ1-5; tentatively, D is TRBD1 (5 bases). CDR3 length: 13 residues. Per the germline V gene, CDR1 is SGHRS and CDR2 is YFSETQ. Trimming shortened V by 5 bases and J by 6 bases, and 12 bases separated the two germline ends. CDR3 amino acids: CASSPVGGQPQHF. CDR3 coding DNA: TGCGCCAGCAGTCCGGTTGGGGGTCAGCCCCAGCATTTT.

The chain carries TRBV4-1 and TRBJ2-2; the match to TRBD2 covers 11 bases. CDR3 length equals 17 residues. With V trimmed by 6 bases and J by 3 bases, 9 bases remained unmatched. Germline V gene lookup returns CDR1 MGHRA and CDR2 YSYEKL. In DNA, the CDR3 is TGCGCCAGCAGGGGGATTAGCGGGAGGGCATACACCGGGGAGCTGTTTTTT. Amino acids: CASRGISGRAYTGELFF.

In DNA form, the CDR3 reads TGTGCCAGTAGTATAAAAGGGGCCGGGGATACGCAGTATTTT. Translation gives CASSIKGAGDTQYF. The chain combines TRBV19 with TRBJ2-3; perhaps TRBD1 as D (5 bases). Trimming removed 2 bases from V and 6 bases from J, with 12 bases in between. The CDR3 contains 14 residues. Germline assignment: CDR1 LNHDA and CDR2 SQIVND (reference sequence).